This T cell receptor beta chain was sequenced during a study of neurological immune-mediated disorders. The study's findings and limits: Phylogenetic grouping placed 18 of 34 multiple sclerosis patients' repertoires in one related-CDR3 cluster, a possible signature. The most TCR clonal expansion was seen in HTLV-1-associated myelopathy, whereas the least was seen in multiple sclerosis, below the level in healthy controls.

Per sequencing run, 15-18 subjects together gave over 170 million TCR-beta sequences. In TCRdb, the 5' RACE reads were re-called with MiXCR into one record per CDR3 protein. The repertoire holds roughly 50,000 distinct CDR3 sequences, with roughly 4.4% as singletons. Trimming stripped 9 bases from V and 7 bases from J, with 16 bases between. Germline V CDR1 and CDR2: LGHDT, YNNKEL (reference sequence). The CDR3 extends over 13 amino acids. About this clonotype: Its antigen is unidentified.

The origin of this receptor is a woman aged 55-69 years with multiple sclerosis. Sequences were obtained from PBMCs. The V and J genes are TRBV3-1 and TRBJ1-5; D remains unclear. The CDR3 bases are TGTGCCAGTGCGTCGGGGTGGAGGCAGCCCCAGCATTTT. Protein: CASASGWRQPQHF.